Sequencing of this T cell receptor (beta chain) was carried out in a study of human T cells and chemical hapten exposure. The time point was: pre-sensitization, week 0. Treatment specified: therapeutic diphenylcyclopropenone sensitization with weekly scalp DPC. Every donor had alopecia and was 18 to 70 years old; all were suitable for DPC. This clonotype has at least ten counts. Unique molecular identifiers were linked by the library to individual cDNA molecules. Via MiXCR, TCRdb re-called the RACE reads, giving one row per CDR3 protein. This sample carries some 90,000 distinct CDR3 sequences, 8.5% of them seen once, and the ten largest clones take approximately 2.8%. In germline, CDR1 is SGDLS, CDR2 YYNGEE. This CDR3 is built from 16 residues. Trimming shortened V by 0 bases and J by 0 bases, and 12 bases separated the two germline ends.

The TCR comes from a man in his forties with alopecia areata. Some clones in this sample may be carry-over from other donors' samples. The chain couples TRBV9 to TRBJ1-2; D is perhaps TRBD1 (6 bases). The specimen was whole blood, collected in connection with sensitization to the hapten diphenylcyclopropenone (DPC). This CDR3 reads CASSVDGGGTNYGYTF. CDR3 DNA: TGTGCCAGCAGCGTAGACGGAGGGGGGACTAACTATGGCTACACCTTC. Together with reference TRBV9 and TRBJ1-2, the CDR3 gives the full variable domain: DSGVTQTPKHLITATGQRVTLRCSPRSGDLSVYWYQQSLDQGLQFLIQYYNGEERAKGNILERFSAQQFPDLHSELNLSSLELGDSALYFCASSVDGGGTNYGYTFGSGTRLTVV.